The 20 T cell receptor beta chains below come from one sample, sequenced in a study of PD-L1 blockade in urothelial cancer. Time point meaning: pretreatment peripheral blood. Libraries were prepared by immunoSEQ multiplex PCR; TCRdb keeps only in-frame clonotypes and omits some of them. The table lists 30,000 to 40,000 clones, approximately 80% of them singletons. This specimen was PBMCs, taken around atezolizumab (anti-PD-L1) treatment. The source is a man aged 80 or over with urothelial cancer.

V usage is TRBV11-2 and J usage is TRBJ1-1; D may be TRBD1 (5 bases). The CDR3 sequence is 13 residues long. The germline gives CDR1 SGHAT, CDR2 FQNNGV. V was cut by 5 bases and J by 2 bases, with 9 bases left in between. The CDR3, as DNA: TGTGCCAGCAGCCTCACAGGTAACACTGAAGCTTTCTTT. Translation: CASSLTGNTEAFF.

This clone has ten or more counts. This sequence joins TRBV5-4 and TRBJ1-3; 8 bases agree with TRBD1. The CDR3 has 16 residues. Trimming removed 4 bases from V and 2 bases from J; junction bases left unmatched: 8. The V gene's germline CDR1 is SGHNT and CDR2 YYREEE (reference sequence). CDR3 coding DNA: TGTGCCAGCAGCGGGCCTAGGACAGGGACTGGAAACACCATATATTTT. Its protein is CASSGPRTGTGNTIYF.

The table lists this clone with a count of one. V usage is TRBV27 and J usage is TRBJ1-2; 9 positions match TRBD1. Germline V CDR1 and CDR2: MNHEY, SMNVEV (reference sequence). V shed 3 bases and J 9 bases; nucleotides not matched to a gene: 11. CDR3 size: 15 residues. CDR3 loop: CASSFGTGSPKSYTF. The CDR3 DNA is TGTGCCAGCAGTTTCGGGACAGGGTCCCCCAAGAGCTACACCTTC.

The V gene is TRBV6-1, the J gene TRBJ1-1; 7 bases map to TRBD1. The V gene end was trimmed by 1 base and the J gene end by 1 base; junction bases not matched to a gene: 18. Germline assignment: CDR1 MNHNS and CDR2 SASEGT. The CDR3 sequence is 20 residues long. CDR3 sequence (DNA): TGTGCCAGCAGTGAAGAGGGGGCGGGACACGTTCGATTTTCGAACACTGAAGCTTTCTTT. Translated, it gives CASSEEGAGHVRFSNTEAFF.

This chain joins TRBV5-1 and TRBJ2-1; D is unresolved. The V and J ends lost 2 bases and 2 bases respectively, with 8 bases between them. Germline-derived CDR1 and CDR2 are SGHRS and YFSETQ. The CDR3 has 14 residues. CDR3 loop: CASSFEAAYNEQFF. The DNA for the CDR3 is TGCGCCAGCAGCTTTGAGGCGGCCTACAATGAGCAGTTCTTC.

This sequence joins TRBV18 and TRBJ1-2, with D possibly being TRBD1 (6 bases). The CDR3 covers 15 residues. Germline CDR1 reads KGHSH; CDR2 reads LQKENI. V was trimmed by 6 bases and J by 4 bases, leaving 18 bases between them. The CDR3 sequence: CASSQTGGGGYGYTF. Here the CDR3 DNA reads TGTGCCAGCTCCCAGACAGGAGGAGGAGGCTATGGCTACACCTTC.

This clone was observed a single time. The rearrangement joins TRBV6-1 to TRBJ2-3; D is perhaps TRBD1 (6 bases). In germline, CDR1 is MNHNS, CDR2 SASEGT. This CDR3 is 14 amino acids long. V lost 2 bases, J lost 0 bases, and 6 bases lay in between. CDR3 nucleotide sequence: TGTGCCAGCAGTGAAAGGGGGAGCACAGATACGCAGTATTTT. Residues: CASSERGSTDTQYF.

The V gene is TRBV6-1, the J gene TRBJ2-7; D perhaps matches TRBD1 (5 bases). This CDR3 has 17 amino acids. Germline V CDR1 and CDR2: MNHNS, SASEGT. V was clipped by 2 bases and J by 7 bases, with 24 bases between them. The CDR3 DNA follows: TGTGCCAGCAGTGAACTTGGAACAGGCCATGACCTCTTAGAGCAGTACTTC. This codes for CASSELGTGHDLLEQYF.

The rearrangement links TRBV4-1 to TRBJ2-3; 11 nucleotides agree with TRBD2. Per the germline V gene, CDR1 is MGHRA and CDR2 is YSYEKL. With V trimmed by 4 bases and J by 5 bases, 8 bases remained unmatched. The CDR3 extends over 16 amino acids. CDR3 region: CASSRLLAGAGDTQYF. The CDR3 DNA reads TGCGCCAGCAGCCGATTACTAGCGGGAGCTGGAGATACGCAGTATTTT.

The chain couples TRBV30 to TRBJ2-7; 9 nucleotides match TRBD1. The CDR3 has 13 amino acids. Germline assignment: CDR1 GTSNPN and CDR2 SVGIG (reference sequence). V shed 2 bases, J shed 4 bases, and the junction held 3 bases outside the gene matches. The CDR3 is CAWSLGQGYEQYF. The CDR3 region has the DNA TGTGCCTGGAGTCTGGGACAGGGATACGAGCAGTACTTC. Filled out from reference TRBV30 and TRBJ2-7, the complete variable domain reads SQTIHQWPATLVQPVGSPLSLECTVEGTSNPNLYWYRQAAGRGLQLLFYSVGIGQISSEVPQNLSASRPQDRQFILSSKKLLLSDSGFYLCAWSLGQGYEQYFGPGTRLTVT.

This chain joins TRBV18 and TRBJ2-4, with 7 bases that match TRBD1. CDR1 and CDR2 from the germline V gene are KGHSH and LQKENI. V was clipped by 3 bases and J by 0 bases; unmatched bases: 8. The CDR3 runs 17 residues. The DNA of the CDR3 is TGTGCCAGCTCACCGCTCGACAGGGTCCAAGCCAAAAACATTCAGTACTTC. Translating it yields CASSPLDRVQAKNIQYF.

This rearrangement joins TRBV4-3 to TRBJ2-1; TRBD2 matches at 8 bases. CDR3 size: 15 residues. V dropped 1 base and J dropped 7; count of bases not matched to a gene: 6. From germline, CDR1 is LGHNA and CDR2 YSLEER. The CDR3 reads CASSQAQLAVNEQFF. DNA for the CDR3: TGCGCCAGCAGCCAAGCCCAACTAGCGGTGAATGAGCAGTTCTTC.

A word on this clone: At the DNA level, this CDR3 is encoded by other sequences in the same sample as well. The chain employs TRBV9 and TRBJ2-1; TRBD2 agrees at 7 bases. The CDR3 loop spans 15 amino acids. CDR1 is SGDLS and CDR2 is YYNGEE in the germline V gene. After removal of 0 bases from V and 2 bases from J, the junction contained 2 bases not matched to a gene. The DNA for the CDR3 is TGTGCCAGCAGCGTAGGGGCGGGGGCCTACAATGAGCAGTTCTTC. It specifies CASSVGAGAYNEQFF.

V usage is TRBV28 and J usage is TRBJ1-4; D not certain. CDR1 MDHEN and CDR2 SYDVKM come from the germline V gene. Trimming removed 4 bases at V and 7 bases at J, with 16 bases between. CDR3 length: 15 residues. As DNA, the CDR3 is TGTGCCAGCAGTTCCCCCCTAGGAGGTGGTGAAAAACTGTTTTTT. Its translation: CASSSPLGGGEKLFF.

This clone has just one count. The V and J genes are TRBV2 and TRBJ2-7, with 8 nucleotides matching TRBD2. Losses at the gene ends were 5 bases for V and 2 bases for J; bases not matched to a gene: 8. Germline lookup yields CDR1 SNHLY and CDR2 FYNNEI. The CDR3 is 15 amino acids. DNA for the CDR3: TGTGCCAGCAGTCCCACCTCGGGGGGGACCTACGAGCAGTACTTC. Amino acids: CASSPTSGGTYEQYF.

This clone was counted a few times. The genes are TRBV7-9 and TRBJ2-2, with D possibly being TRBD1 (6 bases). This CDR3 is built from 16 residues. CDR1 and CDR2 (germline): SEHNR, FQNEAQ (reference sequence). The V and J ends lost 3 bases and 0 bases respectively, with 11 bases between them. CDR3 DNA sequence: TGTGCCAGCAGCTTGGGGACACCCGCGAACACCGGGGAGCTGTTTTTT. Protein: CASSLGTPANTGELFF.

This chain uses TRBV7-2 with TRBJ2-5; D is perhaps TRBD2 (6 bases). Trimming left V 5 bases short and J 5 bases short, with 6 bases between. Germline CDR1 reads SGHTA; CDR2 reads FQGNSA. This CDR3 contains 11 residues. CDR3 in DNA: TGTGCCAGCAGCCGGGGGGAGACCCAGTACTTC. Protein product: CASSRGETQYF.

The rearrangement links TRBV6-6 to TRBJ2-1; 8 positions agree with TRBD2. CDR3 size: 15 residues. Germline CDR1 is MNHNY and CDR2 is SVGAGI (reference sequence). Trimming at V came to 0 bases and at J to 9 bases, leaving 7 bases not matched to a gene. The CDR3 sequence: CASSYSSGILGEQFF. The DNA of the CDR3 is TGTGCCAGCAGTTACTCTAGCGGGATCTTGGGTGAGCAGTTCTTC.

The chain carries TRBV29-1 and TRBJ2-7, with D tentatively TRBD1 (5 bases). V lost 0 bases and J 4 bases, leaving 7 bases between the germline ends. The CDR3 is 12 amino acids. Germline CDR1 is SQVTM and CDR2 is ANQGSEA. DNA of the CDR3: TGCAGCGTTGAAGAGACAGATTACGAGCAGTACTTC. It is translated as CSVEETDYEQYF.

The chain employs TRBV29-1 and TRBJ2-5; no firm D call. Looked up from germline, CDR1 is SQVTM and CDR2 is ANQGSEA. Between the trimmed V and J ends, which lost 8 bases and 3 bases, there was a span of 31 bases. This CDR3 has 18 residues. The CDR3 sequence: CSPHQSPQENPIKETQYF. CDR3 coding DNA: TGCAGCCCACACCAATCTCCCCAGGAAAATCCGATTAAAGAGACCCAGTACTTC. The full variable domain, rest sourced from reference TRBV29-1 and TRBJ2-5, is SAVISQKPSRDICQRGTSLTIQCQVDSQVTMMFWYRQQPGQSLTLIATANQGSEATYESGFVIDKFPISRPNLTFSTLTVSNMSPEDSSIYLCSPHQSPQENPIKETQYFGPGTRLLVL.